These 17 T cell receptor beta chains originate from one sample sequenced in a study of monozygotic twins with cystic fibrosis. Sequencing used immunoSEQ multiplex PCR; TCRdb keeps in-frame clones, though not all of them. Of 13,000 to 15,000 clones in the sample, roughly nine tenths were seen once. Sequenced: blood. The source of these receptors is a boy aged 5-17 years with cystic fibrosis.

The V and J genes are TRBV5-1 and TRBJ1-2; the D gene is possibly TRBD1 (6 bases). The germline V and J ends were trimmed by 3 bases and 5 bases, with 8 bases remaining between them. This CDR3 comprises 12 residues. CDR1 and CDR2 (germline): SGHRS, YFSETQ. The CDR3 reads CASSSGAYGYTF. In nucleotides, the CDR3 is TGCGCCAGCAGCTCGGGGGCGTATGGCTACACCTTC.

This sequence joins TRBV27 and TRBJ2-1; tentatively, D is TRBD2 (6 bases). This CDR3 is built from 12 residues. Looked up from germline, CDR1 is MNHEY and CDR2 is SMNVEV (reference sequence). The ends were cut back, 8 bases at V and 9 bases at J, with 14 bases in the middle. The CDR3 DNA reads TGTGCCAGCTGGGGACTGAACCGTGAGCAGTTCTTC. Translated, it gives CASWGLNREQFF.

The chain is built from TRBV30 and TRBJ1-4; 7 bases agree with TRBD1. V lost 2 bases, J lost 6 bases, and 6 bases stayed unmatched. This CDR3 has 14 amino acids. In germline, CDR1 is GTSNPN, CDR2 SVGIG (reference sequence). CDR3 sequence: CAWSPTGYDEKLFF. The DNA for the CDR3 is TGTGCCTGGAGTCCGACAGGGTACGATGAAAAACTGTTTTTT.

The V call is TRBV15, the J call TRBJ2-7; TRBD1 agrees at 9 bases. This CDR3 has 16 amino acids. With 3 bases clipped from V and 5 bases from J, the junction kept 11 bases outside the gene matches. Germline loops: CDR1 LNHNV, CDR2 YYDKDF (reference sequence). CDR3 amino acids: CATSRGEGTGYHEQYF. CDR3 nucleotide sequence: TGTGCCACCAGCAGGGGGGAAGGGACAGGGTACCACGAGCAGTACTTC.

V usage is TRBV5-5 and J usage is TRBJ1-6, with D maybe TRBD1 (6 bases). Between the trimmed V and J ends, which lost 5 bases and 7 bases, there was a span of 16 bases. Germline V gives CDR1 SGHKS, CDR2 YYEKEE (reference sequence). The CDR3 has 15 amino acids. CDR3 DNA sequence: TGTGCCAGCAGAGGGCTAAGACAGGAGAATTCACCCCTCCACTTT. Protein: CASRGLRQENSPLHF.

This chain connects TRBV9 to TRBJ2-5; 8 positions agree with TRBD2. The germline gives CDR1 SGDLS, CDR2 YYNGEE. The CDR3 is 15 residues long. Trimming removed 4 bases from V and 1 base from J; junction bases left unmatched: 6. Written as DNA, the CDR3 is TGTGCCAGCAGCTCCCAAGCGGGGGCCCAAGAGACCCAGTACTTC. It specifies CASSSQAGAQETQYF.

This clone was seen a few times. The chain joins TRBV4-1 to TRBJ2-7; D is unresolved. The CDR3 has 16 residues. V dropped 1 base and J dropped 4 bases, with 17 bases sitting between them. From germline, CDR1 is MGHRA and CDR2 YSYEKL. This chain's CDR3 is CASSQAGPSSRYEQYF. As DNA, the CDR3 is TGCGCCAGCAGCCAAGCGGGCCCCTCGAGTAGGTACGAGCAGTACTTC.

The chain employs TRBV29-1 and TRBJ2-5; 7 bases are a match to TRBD1. With 7 bases clipped from V and 2 bases from J, the junction kept 7 bases outside the gene matches. Looked up from germline, CDR1 is SQVTM and CDR2 is ANQGSEA. The CDR3 runs 13 residues. The CDR3, as DNA: TGCAGCGGATCAGGGACAGAACAAGAGACCCAGTACTTC. Protein: CSGSGTEQETQYF.

The chain combines TRBV5-4 with TRBJ2-5, with TRBD2 identical over 8 bases. The germline V gene has CDR1 SGHNT and CDR2 YYREEE (reference sequence). Unmatched junction bases numbered 8, after V lost 4 bases and J lost 3 bases. The CDR3 runs to 15 residues. CDR3 nucleotides: TGTGCCAGCAGCGGGGGACTAGTGAGAAAAGAGACCCAGTACTTC. It is translated as CASSGGLVRKETQYF.

This clone has a single count. V gene TRBV6-5 combines with J gene TRBJ1-1; D is undetermined. CDR3 size: 14 residues. V lost 2 bases and J 0 bases, leaving 7 bases between the germline ends. Germline CDR1 MNHEY, CDR2 SVGAGI. The chain's CDR3 is CASSYGRMNTEAFF. CDR3 sequence (DNA): TGTGCCAGCAGTTACGGACGGATGAACACTGAAGCTTTCTTT.

This clone was detected only a few times. The chain is built from TRBV5-8 and TRBJ2-7, with D uncertain. V shed 4 bases and J shed 2 bases, with 10 bases lying between them. The germline gives CDR1 SGHTS, CDR2 YDEGEE. This CDR3 region has 13 residues. The DNA of the CDR3 is TGTGCCAGCAGCCAAGACGCAGCCTACGAGCAGTACTTC. Its protein product is CASSQDAAYEQYF. The whole variable domain, remainder taken from reference TRBV5-8 and TRBJ2-7, is EAGVTQSPTHLIKTRGQQATLRCSPISGHTSVYWYQQALGLGLQFLLWYDEGEERNRGNFPPRFSGRQFPNYSSELNVNALELEDSALYLCASSQDAAYEQYFGPGTRLTVT.

V and J are TRBV27 and TRBJ2-6; D remains unclear. Trimming took 4 bases from V and 4 from J, leaving 11 bases between them. The CDR3 consists of 15 residues. Germline V gene data show CDR1 as MNHEY and CDR2 as SMNVEV (reference sequence). For the CDR3, the DNA is TGTGCCAGCAGTTACTACCCGACCGGGGCCAACGTCCTGACTTTC. Amino acids: CASSYYPTGANVLTF.

The chain carries TRBV5-1 and TRBJ1-1; D perhaps matches TRBD1 (5 bases). Trimming removed 0 bases from V and 5 bases from J, with 17 bases in between. Germline V gives CDR1 SGHRS, CDR2 YFSETQ. The CDR3 is 16 residues long. DNA of the CDR3: TGCGCCAGCAGCTTGGGGCAGGGTGTCACATGGACTGAAGCTTTCTTT. Translated, it gives CASSLGQGVTWTEAFF.

V and J are TRBV2 and TRBJ2-7; TRBD1 is a possible D gene (6 bases). Trimming stripped 3 bases from V and 6 bases from J, with 15 bases between. This CDR3 has 14 residues. The germline V gene has CDR1 SNHLY and CDR2 FYNNEI. The CDR3 reads CASSEGQGPREQYF. The CDR3 coding sequence is TGTGCCAGCAGTGAGGGGCAGGGGCCACGCGAGCAGTACTTC.

The gene calls are TRBV10-1 and TRBJ2-1; possibly TRBD2 for D (5 bases). V was trimmed by 3 bases and J by 1 base, leaving 10 bases between them. CDR1 is WNHNN, CDR2 SYGVQD, per germline (reference sequence). The CDR3 has 15 residues. Written as DNA, the CDR3 is TGCGCCAGCAGTGAAGGTGGAGGATCCTACAATGAGCAGTTCTTC. Translated: CASSEGGGSYNEQFF.

The chain recombines TRBV7-8 with TRBJ1-2; 7 bases align to TRBD1. This CDR3 is 16 amino acids long. V trimming: 2 bases; J trimming: 8 bases; junction bases outside the gene matches: 14. The germline CDR1 and CDR2 sequences are SGHVS and FQNEAQ. CDR3 DNA: TGTGCCAGCAGCTTACTCACAGGGGCCTCAGCTAGAGGCTACACCTTC. Protein sequence: CASSLLTGASARGYTF.

V gene TRBV4-1 combines with J gene TRBJ1-1, with TRBD1 as a possible D gene (5 bases). Trimming pared 2 bases from V and 4 bases from J, leaving 14 bases between. CDR3 length: 15 amino acids. Germline assignment: CDR1 MGHRA and CDR2 YSYEKL. CDR3 in DNA: TGCGCCAGCAGCCAATGGGAGACAGTTGGCACTGAAGCTTTCTTT. Amino acid sequence: CASSQWETVGTEAFF.